What follows are 22 T cell receptor beta chains derived from one specimen sequenced in a study of cytomegalovirus exposure and HLA in healthy donors. The PCR had 60 Vbeta and 13 Jbeta primers. Sequencing was performed with immunoSEQ multiplex PCR; in TCRdb, only in-frame clones are kept and a portion is missing. This sample has some 170,000 clones, with around 78% found just once. The specimen was PBMCs. The origin of the receptors is a woman in her thirties or forties in good health and CMV-seronegative.

The chain recombines TRBV6-6 with TRBJ2-6; possibly TRBD2 for D (6 bases). Germline CDR1 is MNHNY and CDR2 is SVGAGI (reference sequence). Between the trimmed V and J ends, which lost 7 bases and 4 bases, there was a span of 14 bases. This CDR3 is 15 amino acids long. CDR3 sequence (DNA): TGTGCCAGCATGGGGACTGCGTTGGGGGCCAACGTCCTGACTTTC. This translates into CASMGTALGANVLTF.

This clone was counted a single time. CDR3 in amino acids: CASSHSGSRDEQFF. CDR3 sequence (DNA): TGTGCCAGCAGCCATAGCGGGAGTAGGGATGAGCAGTTCTTC. This sequence joins TRBV7-6 and TRBJ2-1, with 9 bases matching TRBD2. Germline CDR1 is SGHVS and CDR2 is FNYEAQ. This CDR3 has 14 residues. The V segment lost 5 bases and the J segment 8 bases; nucleotides outside the gene matches: 7.

This clone was seen just once. The chain uses TRBV27 and TRBJ2-1, with D maybe TRBD1 (6 bases). V shed 6 bases and J shed 5 bases, with 20 bases lying between them. The CDR3 contains 16 residues. Germline V gene data show CDR1 as MNHEY and CDR2 as SMNVEV (reference sequence). The CDR3 coding sequence is TGTGCCAGCAGAACCAGGGGTCCCGTTGGGCACAATGAGCAGTTCTTC. Its translation is CASRTRGPVGHNEQFF.

The V and J genes are TRBV11-3 and TRBJ2-1; weak D call: TRBD2 (6 bases). The CDR3 extends over 17 amino acids. Germline V gene sequence: CDR1 SGHNT, CDR2 YENEEA. Trimming took off 1 base at V and 4 bases at J, with 17 bases between the two ends. CDR3 DNA sequence: TGTGCCAGCAGCTTAGGTTCCCGGGTGGGACTGTACAATGAGCAGTTCTTC. Translated: CASSLGSRVGLYNEQFF.

This clone was seen a single time. The rearrangement links TRBV30 to TRBJ2-6; D ambiguous. Germline V gene sequence: CDR1 GTSNPN, CDR2 SVGIG (reference sequence). This CDR3 region has 14 residues. Deletions cut 2 bases from V and 0 bases from J, with 5 bases between. CDR3 in DNA: TGTGCCTGGAGTATTTACTCTGGGGCCAACGTCCTGACTTTC. Its translation: CAWSIYSGANVLTF.

The J gene is TRBJ2-1, the V gene TRBV4-2; D gene uncertain. The CDR3 covers 17 residues. V lost 0 bases and J lost 2, with 14 bases in between. Germline CDR1 LGHNA, CDR2 YNFKEQ. CDR3 sequence: CASSQDPAASAYNEQFF. CDR3 nucleotide sequence: TGTGCCAGCAGCCAAGATCCAGCAGCGAGTGCCTACAATGAGCAGTTCTTC.

V and J are TRBV29-1 and TRBJ2-2; TRBD1 matches at 7 bases. The CDR3 loop spans 12 amino acids. V was clipped by 7 bases and J by 4 bases; unmatched bases: 3. Germline CDR1 reads SQVTM; CDR2 reads ANQGSEA. CDR3 bases: TGCAGCGCAAACAGGGGCACCGGGGAGCTGTTTTTT. Translating it yields CSANRGTGELFF.

The chain joins TRBV6-1 to TRBJ1-2, with D maybe TRBD1 (6 bases). Germline CDR1 and CDR2: MNHNS and SASEGT. The CDR3 is 15 amino acids. Trimming shortened V by 4 bases and J by 4 bases, and 16 bases separated the two germline ends. The CDR3 coding sequence is TGTGCCAGCAGTGCCCGTAAACAGGGTTCCTATGGCTACACCTTC. Protein sequence: CASSARKQGSYGYTF.

The chain recombines TRBV18 with TRBJ1-1; 7 positions agree with TRBD1. The CDR3 totals 14 residues. The V and J ends lost 1 base and 7 bases, in that order; junction bases with no gene match: 6. The germline CDR1 and CDR2 sequences are KGHSH and LQKENI. The CDR3 nucleotides read TGTGCCAGCTCACCACAGGGGGCGAACGGTGAAGCTTTCTTT. Protein: CASSPQGANGEAFF. Using reference TRBV18 and TRBJ1-1 for the parts outside the CDR3, the full variable domain is NAGVMQNPRHLVRRRGQEARLRCSPMKGHSHVYWYRQLPEEGLKFMVYLQKENIIDESGMPKERFSAEFPKEGPSILRIQQVVRGDSAAYFCASSPQGANGEAFFGQGTRLTVV.

The V gene is TRBV7-8, the J gene TRBJ2-7; D perhaps matches TRBD2 (7 bases). Trimming removed 0 bases at V and 6 bases at J, with 24 bases between. The germline CDR1 and CDR2 sequences are SGHVS and FQNEAQ. The CDR3 has 18 amino acids. The CDR3 coding sequence is TGTGCCAGCAGCTTAGCGCGGATAGGGGGAGGGACGCTATTCGAGCAGTACTTC. Translated: CASSLARIGGGTLFEQYF.

The chain links TRBV27 to TRBJ1-2, with D possibly matching TRBD1 (5 bases). Germline CDR1 is MNHEY and CDR2 is SMNVEV (reference sequence). CDR3 length: 15 amino acids. V was cut by 11 bases and J by 8 bases, with 27 bases left in between. The CDR3 region has the DNA TGTGCCCCCCTCGACCCTCAGGGATATCAGGACGGCTACACCTTC. Its translation is CAPLDPQGYQDGYTF.

This clone appeared a single time. The chain links TRBV7-8 to TRBJ1-1; D possibly corresponds to TRBD1 (5 bases). The CDR3 spans 15 residues. Per germline, CDR1 SGHVS and CDR2 FQNEAQ. The V end lost 3 bases, the J end lost 0 bases, and 11 bases lay between the germline ends. The CDR3 is CASSFLTDMNTEAFF. DNA of the CDR3: TGTGCCAGCAGCTTCCTGACAGACATGAACACTGAAGCTTTCTTT.

V gene TRBV19 combines with J gene TRBJ1-5; 7 bases match TRBD1. Germline CDR1 LNHDA, CDR2 SQIVND (reference sequence). Trimming at V came to 4 bases and at J to 3 bases, leaving 6 bases not matched to a gene. The CDR3 length is 15 residues. CDR3 sequence (DNA): TGTGCCAGTAGTAATGACAGGGCTTACAATCAGCCCCAGCATTTT. Translating it yields CASSNDRAYNQPQHF.

The J gene is TRBJ2-1, the V gene TRBV28; 12 positions match TRBD2. The CDR3 has 17 amino acids. Unmatched junction bases numbered 8, after V lost 7 bases and J lost 1 base. The germline V gene encodes CDR1 MDHEN and CDR2 SYDVKM. DNA for the CDR3: TGTGCCAGCACCCCAGGACTAGCGGGACCATCCTACAATGAGCAGTTCTTC. As protein: CASTPGLAGPSYNEQFF.

The CDR3, as DNA: TGTGCCAGCAGGTCCAGGGGGGCCCTCTTCGGTCACGAGCAGTACTTC. Its translation: CASRSRGALFGHEQYF. This rearrangement joins TRBV11-3 to TRBJ2-7; a weak D match, TRBD1 (7 bases). Looked up from germline, CDR1 is SGHNT and CDR2 is YENEEA. This CDR3 is 16 amino acids long. The V end lost 6 bases, the J end lost 5 bases, and 23 bases lay between the germline ends. The full variable domain, its missing parts supplied by reference TRBV11-3 and TRBJ2-7, is EAGVVQSPRYKIIEKKQPVAFWCNPISGHNTLYWYLQNLGQGPELLIRYENEEAVDDSQLPKDRFSAERLKGVDSTLKIQPAELGDSAVYLCASRSRGALFGHEQYFGPGTRLTVT.

The chain uses TRBV10-3 and TRBJ2-7; D unresolved. V was trimmed by 5 bases and J by 2 bases, leaving 10 bases between them. CDR3 length equals 13 residues. Germline loops: CDR1 ENHRY, CDR2 SYGVKD. The CDR3 loop reads CAISSDTPYEQYF. The CDR3 DNA reads TGTGCCATCAGTTCAGACACTCCCTACGAGCAGTACTTC.

In DNA form, the CDR3 reads TGTGCCAGCAGCCAAGATGAGAATGGCAAAAACATTCAGTACTTC. It translates to CASSQDENGKNIQYF. V and J are TRBV4-2 and TRBJ2-4, with no clear D. Germline loops: CDR1 LGHNA, CDR2 YNFKEQ. Between the trimmed V and J ends, which lost 0 bases and 3 bases, there was a span of 9 bases. CDR3 length: 15 amino acids.

This chain uses TRBV18 with TRBJ2-7, with a weak D call TRBD1 (6 bases). This CDR3 has 14 residues. V lost 5 bases and J 2 bases, leaving 13 bases between the germline ends. CDR1 is KGHSH and CDR2 is LQKENI in the germline V gene. The DNA for the CDR3 is TGTGCCAGCTCAGACAGGATCACTCCCTACGAGCAGTACTTC. Its translation: CASSDRITPYEQYF. The entire variable domain, with the rest obtained from reference TRBV18 and TRBJ2-7, is as follows: NAGVMQNPRHLVRRRGQEARLRCSPMKGHSHVYWYRQLPEEGLKFMVYLQKENIIDESGMPKERFSAEFPKEGPSILRIQQVVRGDSAAYFCASSDRITPYEQYFGPGTRLTVT.

The gene calls are TRBV6-1 and TRBJ2-3, with 9 bases identical to TRBD1. The CDR3 is made up of 18 amino acids. Germline CDR1 reads MNHNS; CDR2 reads SASEGT. V lost 3 bases and J lost 6; bases outside the gene matches: 16. CDR3 sequence (DNA): TGTGCCAGCAGTGAGAACCTCCCAGGGACAGGGTTTCTGGATACGCAGTATTTT. Its protein is CASSENLPGTGFLDTQYF.

The chain links TRBV4-1 to TRBJ1-2; 8 nucleotides align to TRBD1. CDR1 is MGHRA, CDR2 YSYEKL, per germline. The CDR3 has 16 residues. V lost 0 bases to trimming and J lost 4 bases; unmatched junction nucleotides: 7. The CDR3 nucleotides read TGCGCCAGCAGCCAAGATTTCACAGGGGGTTTCTATGGCTACACCTTC. Protein sequence: CASSQDFTGGFYGYTF.

The genes are TRBV4-1 and TRBJ2-3; D call uncertain. CDR3 length: 12 residues. Per the germline V gene, CDR1 is MGHRA and CDR2 is YSYEKL. V was trimmed by 0 bases and J by 6 bases, leaving 4 bases between them. CDR3 nucleotide sequence: TGCGCCAGCAGCCAAGAACTGGATACGCAGTATTTT. It codes for CASSQELDTQYF.

The chain recombines TRBV5-1 with TRBJ2-2; maybe TRBD1 (5 bases). Germline CDR1 reads SGHRS; CDR2 reads YFSETQ. The V gene lost 0 bases and the J gene lost 0 bases, with 12 bases spanning the gap. The CDR3 loop spans 17 amino acids. For the CDR3, the DNA is TGCGCCAGCAGCTTGGCCCCTCAGGGCTCGAACACCGGGGAGCTGTTTTTT. Protein product: CASSLAPQGSNTGELFF.